One and the same sample provided the 6 T cell receptor beta chains below, sequenced in a study of shared T cell receptors in the human thymus. Only in-frame clones appear in the TCRdb table, and some are missing; sequencing was by immunoSEQ multiplex PCR. The data contain about 660,000 clones, more than 75% of them singletons. These records were also assigned to another study, of human thymus T cells.

The sequenced sample consisted of thymocytes. The receptors come from a boy under two years old with a congenital heart defect.

The chain employs TRBV6-1 and TRBJ2-7; no reliable D call. From germline, CDR1 is MNHNS and CDR2 SASEGT. Trimming stripped 7 bases from V and 4 bases from J, with 14 bases between. The CDR3 length is 13 residues. The CDR3 loop is CASTQTPSYEQYF. The CDR3, as DNA: TGTGCCAGCACGCAAACACCTTCTTACGAGCAGTACTTC.

This clone was found once. This chain links TRBV25-1 with TRBJ1-5, with 7 bases aligning to TRBD1. Germline V gene sequence: CDR1 MGHDK, CDR2 SYGVNS. There are 14 residues in the CDR3. The ends lost 5 bases at V and 5 bases at J; junction bases unmatched: 6. CDR3 coding DNA: TGTGCCAGCAGTCCCGGACAGGACCATCAGCCCCAGCATTTT. Translating gives CASSPGQDHQPQHF.

This clone was observed a handful of times. The CDR3 coding sequence is TGTGCCAGCTCACTATTCGGTCAGCCCCAGCATTTT. This encodes CASSLFGQPQHF. This chain links TRBV18 with TRBJ1-5; D is uncertain. V was clipped by 4 bases and J by 6 bases, with 7 bases between them. Germline V gene sequence: CDR1 KGHSH, CDR2 LQKENI. This CDR3 is 12 amino acids long.

This clone was found a few times. V usage is TRBV6-5 and J usage is TRBJ2-3; D possibly corresponds to TRBD1 (5 bases). This CDR3 contains 13 residues. The V gene lost 4 bases and the J gene lost 3 bases, with 8 bases spanning the gap. Germline CDR1 MNHEY, CDR2 SVGAGI. CDR3 sequence (DNA): TGTGCCAGCAGTTCGTACAGGACAGATACGCAGTATTTT. Translating gives CASSSYRTDTQYF.

This clone has only one observation. J is TRBJ2-2 and V is TRBV28; a possible D gene is TRBD2 (6 bases). The V and J ends lost 3 bases and 5 bases respectively, with 10 bases between them. The length of the CDR3 is 14 residues. Per germline, CDR1 MDHEN and CDR2 SYDVKM. For the CDR3, the DNA is TGTGCCAGCAGTTTTACTAGCATGACCGGGGAGCTGTTTTTT. It specifies CASSFTSMTGELFF.

The gene calls are TRBV6-5 and TRBJ1-1, with D perhaps TRBD1 (5 bases). This CDR3 comprises 13 residues. Trimming removed 6 bases at V and 1 base at J, with 9 bases between. The germline gives CDR1 MNHEY, CDR2 SVGAGI. The CDR3 nucleotides are TGTGCCAGCAGGCTGACAGAGAACACTGAAGCTTTCTTT. It is translated as CASRLTENTEAFF.